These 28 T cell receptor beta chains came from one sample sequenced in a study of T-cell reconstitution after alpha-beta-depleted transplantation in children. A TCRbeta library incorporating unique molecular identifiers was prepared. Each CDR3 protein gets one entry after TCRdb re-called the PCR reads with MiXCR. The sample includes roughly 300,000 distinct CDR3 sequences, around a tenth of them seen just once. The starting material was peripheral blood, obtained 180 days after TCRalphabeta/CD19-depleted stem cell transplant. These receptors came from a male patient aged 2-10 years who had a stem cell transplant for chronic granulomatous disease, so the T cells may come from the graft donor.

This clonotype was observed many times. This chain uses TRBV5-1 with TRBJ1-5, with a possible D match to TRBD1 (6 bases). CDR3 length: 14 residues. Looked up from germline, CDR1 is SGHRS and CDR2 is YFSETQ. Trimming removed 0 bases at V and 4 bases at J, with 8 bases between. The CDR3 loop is CASSLGGQNQPQHF. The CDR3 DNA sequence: TGCGCCAGCAGCTTGGGGGGGCAGAATCAGCCCCAGCATTTT.

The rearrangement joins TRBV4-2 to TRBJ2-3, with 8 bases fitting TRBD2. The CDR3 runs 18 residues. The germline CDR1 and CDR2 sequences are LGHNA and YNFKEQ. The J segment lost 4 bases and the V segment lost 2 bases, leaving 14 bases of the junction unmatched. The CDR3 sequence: CASSQLTGGPIGSDTQYF. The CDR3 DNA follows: TGTGCCAGCAGCCAATTGACGGGGGGGCCCATTGGCTCAGATACGCAGTATTTT.

The CDR3 DNA sequence: TGTGCCAGCAGTTTCGGACAGGCTAACACTGAAGCTTTCTTT. It encodes CASSFGQANTEAFF. This chain links TRBV6-2 or TRBV6-3 with TRBJ1-1, with 7 bases lining up with TRBD1. CDR3 length: 14 amino acids. Germline V gene sequence: CDR1 MNHEY, CDR2 SVGEGT. V was pared by 4 bases and J by 2 bases, with 4 bases of the junction left unmatched.

For the CDR3, the DNA is TGCAGCGTTGGCTACGGACACACTGAAGCTTTCTTT. Residues: CSVGYGHTEAFF. The chain carries TRBV29-1 and TRBJ1-1; D is unclear. CDR1 and CDR2 from the germline V gene are SQVTM and ANQGSEA. V was trimmed by 4 bases and J by 3 bases, leaving 9 bases between them. The CDR3 runs 12 residues.

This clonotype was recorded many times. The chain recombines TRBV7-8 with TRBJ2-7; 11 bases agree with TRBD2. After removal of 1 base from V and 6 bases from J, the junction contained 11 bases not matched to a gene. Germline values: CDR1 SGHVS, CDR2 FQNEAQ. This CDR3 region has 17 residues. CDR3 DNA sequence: TGTGCCAGCAGCTTAGTAGGTAGCGGGGGGGCAACCTTCGAGCAGTACTTC. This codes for CASSLVGSGGATFEQYF.

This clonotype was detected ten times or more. Written as DNA, the CDR3 is TGCGCCAGCAGCCAAGCGCCCGTTGTGGGGTCCTACGAGCAGTACTTC. Protein product: CASSQAPVVGSYEQYF. This chain connects TRBV4-3 to TRBJ2-7; no clear D. The CDR3 extends over 16 amino acids. Trimming shortened V by 1 base and J by 1 base, and 14 bases separated the two germline ends. Germline assignment: CDR1 LGHNA and CDR2 YSLEER.

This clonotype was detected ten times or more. This CDR3 is CASSSFPGQGSTDTQYF. For the CDR3, the DNA is TGTGCCAGCAGTTCCTTCCCGGGACAGGGAAGCACAGATACGCAGTATTTT. This chain connects TRBV28 to TRBJ2-3; 9 bases are a match to TRBD1. From germline, CDR1 is MDHEN and CDR2 SYDVKM. The CDR3 covers 17 residues. V was clipped by 4 bases and J by 0 bases; unmatched bases: 8.

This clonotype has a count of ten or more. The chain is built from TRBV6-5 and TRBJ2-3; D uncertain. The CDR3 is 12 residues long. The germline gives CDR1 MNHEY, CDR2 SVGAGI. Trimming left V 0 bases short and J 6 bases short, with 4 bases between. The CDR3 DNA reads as TGTGCCAGCAGTTACTCGGGGGATACGCAGTATTTT. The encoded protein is CASSYSGDTQYF.

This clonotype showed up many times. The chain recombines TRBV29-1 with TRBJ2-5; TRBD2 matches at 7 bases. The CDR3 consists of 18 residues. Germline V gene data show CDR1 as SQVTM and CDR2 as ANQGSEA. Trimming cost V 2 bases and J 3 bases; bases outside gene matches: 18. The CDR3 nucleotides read TGCAGCGTTGAAACCAAGACTAGCCCGGTTTATAACAAAGAGACCCAGTACTTC. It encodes CSVETKTSPVYNKETQYF.

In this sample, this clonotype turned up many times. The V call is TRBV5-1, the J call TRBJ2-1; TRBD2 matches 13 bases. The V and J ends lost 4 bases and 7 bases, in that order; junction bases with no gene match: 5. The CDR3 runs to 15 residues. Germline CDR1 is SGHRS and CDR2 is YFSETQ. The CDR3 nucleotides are TGCGCCAGCAGCCCCTGGACTAGCGGGGGTAATGAGCAGTTCTTC. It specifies CASSPWTSGGNEQFF.

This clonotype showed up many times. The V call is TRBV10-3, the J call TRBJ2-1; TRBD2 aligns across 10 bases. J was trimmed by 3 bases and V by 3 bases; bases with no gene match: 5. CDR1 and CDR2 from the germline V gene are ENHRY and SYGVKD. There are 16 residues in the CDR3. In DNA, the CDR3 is TGTGCCATCAGTGACCCTAGCGGGGGCCACTACAATGAGCAGTTCTTC. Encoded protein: CAISDPSGGHYNEQFF.

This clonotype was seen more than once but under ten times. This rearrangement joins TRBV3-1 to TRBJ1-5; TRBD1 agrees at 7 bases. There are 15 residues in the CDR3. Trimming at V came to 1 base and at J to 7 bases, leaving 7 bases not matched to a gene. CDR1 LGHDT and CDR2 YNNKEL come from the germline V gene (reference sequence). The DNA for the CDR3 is TGTGCCAGCAGCCAAGTGGTTAGGGGGCGACAGCCCCAGCATTTT. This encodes CASSQVVRGRQPQHF.

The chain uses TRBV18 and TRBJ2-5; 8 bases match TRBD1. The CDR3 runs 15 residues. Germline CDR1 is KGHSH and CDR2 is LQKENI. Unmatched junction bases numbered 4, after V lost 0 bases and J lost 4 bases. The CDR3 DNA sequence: TGTGCCAGCTCACCACCGGACAGGGCAAGAGAGACCCAGTACTTC. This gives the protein CASSPPDRARETQYF.

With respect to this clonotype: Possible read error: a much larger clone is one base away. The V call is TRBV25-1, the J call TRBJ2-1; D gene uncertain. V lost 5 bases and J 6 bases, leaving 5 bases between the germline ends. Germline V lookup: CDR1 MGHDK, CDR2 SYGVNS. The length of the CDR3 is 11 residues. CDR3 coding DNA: TGTGCCAGCAGTAGGGCCAATGAGCAGTTCTTC. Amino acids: CASSRANEQFF.

In DNA, the CDR3 is TGTGCCAGCTCACCACCGGGGGGGAGTTCCTATGGCTACACCTTC. It translates to CASSPPGGSSYGYTF. The rearrangement joins TRBV18 to TRBJ1-2; tentative D call: TRBD1 (5 bases). CDR3 length equals 15 residues. Germline V lookup: CDR1 KGHSH, CDR2 LQKENI. The V end was cut by 0 bases, the J end by 4 bases, with 12 bases between.

The CDR3 region has the DNA TGCGCCAGCAGCCAAGCGAAGCCGGGACAGGGGAGGGTCGGCACTAATGAAAAACTGTTTTTT. Translating it yields CASSQAKPGQGRVGTNEKLFF. This sequence joins TRBV4-1 and TRBJ1-4; 10 bases fit TRBD1. V was clipped by 1 base and J by 2 bases; unmatched bases: 16. Germline V gene data show CDR1 as MGHRA and CDR2 as YSYEKL. The CDR3 totals 21 residues.

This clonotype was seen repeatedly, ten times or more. Written as DNA, the CDR3 is TGCAGTGCTCACTTGACTCCCGAGCAGTTCTTC. Protein: CSAHLTPEQFF. The V and J genes are TRBV20-1 and TRBJ2-1; D is ambiguous. Germline V CDR1 and CDR2: DFQATT, SNEGSKA (reference sequence). V was trimmed by 5 bases and J by 10 bases, leaving 12 bases between them. This CDR3 region has 11 residues.

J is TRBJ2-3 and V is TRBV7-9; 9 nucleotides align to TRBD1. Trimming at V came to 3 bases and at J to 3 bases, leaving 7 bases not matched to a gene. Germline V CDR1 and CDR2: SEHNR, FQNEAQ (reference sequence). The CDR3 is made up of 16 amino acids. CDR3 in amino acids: CASSLRGQGETDTQYF. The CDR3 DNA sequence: TGTGCCAGCAGCTTGCGGGGACAGGGAGAAACAGATACGCAGTATTTT.

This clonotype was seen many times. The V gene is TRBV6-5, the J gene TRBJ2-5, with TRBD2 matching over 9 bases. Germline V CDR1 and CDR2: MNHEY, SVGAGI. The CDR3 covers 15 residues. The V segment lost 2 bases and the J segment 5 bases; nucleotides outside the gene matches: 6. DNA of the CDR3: TGTGCCAGCAGTTACACCGCGGGGGGGCTGGAGACCCAGTACTTC. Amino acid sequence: CASSYTAGGLETQYF.

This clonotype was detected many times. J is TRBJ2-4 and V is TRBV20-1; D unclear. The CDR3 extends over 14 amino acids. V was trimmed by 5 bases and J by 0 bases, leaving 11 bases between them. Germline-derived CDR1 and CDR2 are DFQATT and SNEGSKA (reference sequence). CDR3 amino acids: CSAGSYGAKNIQYF. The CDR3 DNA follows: TGCAGTGCTGGGTCGTATGGAGCCAAAAACATTCAGTACTTC.

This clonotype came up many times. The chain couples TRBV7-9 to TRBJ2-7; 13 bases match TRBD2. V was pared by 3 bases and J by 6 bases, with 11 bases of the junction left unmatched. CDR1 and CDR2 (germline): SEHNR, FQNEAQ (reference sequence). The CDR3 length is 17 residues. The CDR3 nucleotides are TGTGCCAGCAGCTTTCTCACTAGCGGGAGGGCCGGGGGCGAGCAGTACTTC. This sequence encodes CASSFLTSGRAGGEQYF.

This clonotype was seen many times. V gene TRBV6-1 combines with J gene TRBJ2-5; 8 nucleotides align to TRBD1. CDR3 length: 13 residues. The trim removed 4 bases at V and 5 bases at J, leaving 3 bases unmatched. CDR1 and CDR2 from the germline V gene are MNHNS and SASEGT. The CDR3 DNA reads TGTGCCAGCAGTGCGGACAGGGCCGAGACCCAGTACTTC. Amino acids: CASSADRAETQYF.

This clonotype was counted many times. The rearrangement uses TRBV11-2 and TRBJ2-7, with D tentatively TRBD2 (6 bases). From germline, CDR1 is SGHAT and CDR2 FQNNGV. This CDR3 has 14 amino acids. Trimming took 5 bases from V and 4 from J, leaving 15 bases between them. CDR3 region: CASSLRPAGYEQYF. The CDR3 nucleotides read TGTGCCAGCAGCCTACGGCCGGCGGGATACGAGCAGTACTTC.

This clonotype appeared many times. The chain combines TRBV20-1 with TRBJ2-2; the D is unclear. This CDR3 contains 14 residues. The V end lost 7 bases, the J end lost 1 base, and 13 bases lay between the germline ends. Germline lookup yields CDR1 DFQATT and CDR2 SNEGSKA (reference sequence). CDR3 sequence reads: CSVRLSENTGELFF. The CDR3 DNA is TGCAGTGTGAGGTTAAGCGAGAACACCGGGGAGCTGTTTTTT.

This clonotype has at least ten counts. Here the CDR3 DNA reads TGTGCCAGCAGCTTGGGAGGGAACAGGGCTATATACGAGCAGTACTTC. Its translation: CASSLGGNRAIYEQYF. This sequence joins TRBV5-4 and TRBJ2-7; D might be TRBD1 (6 bases). This CDR3 is 16 amino acids long. Trimming left V 0 bases short and J 4 bases short, with 17 bases between. CDR1 is SGHNT and CDR2 is YYREEE in the germline V gene (reference sequence).

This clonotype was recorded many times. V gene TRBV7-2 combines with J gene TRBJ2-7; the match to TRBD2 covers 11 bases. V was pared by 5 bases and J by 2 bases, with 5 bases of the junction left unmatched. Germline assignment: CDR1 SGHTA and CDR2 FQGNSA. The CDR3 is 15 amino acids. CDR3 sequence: CASSHGLAGAYEQYF. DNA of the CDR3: TGTGCCAGCAGCCATGGACTAGCGGGTGCCTACGAGCAGTACTTC.

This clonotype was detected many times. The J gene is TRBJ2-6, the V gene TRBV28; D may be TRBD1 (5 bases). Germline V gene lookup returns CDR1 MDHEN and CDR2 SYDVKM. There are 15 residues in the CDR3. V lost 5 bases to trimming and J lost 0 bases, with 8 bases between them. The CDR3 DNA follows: TGTGCCAGCAGTCGACAGAGCTCTGGGGCCAACGTCCTGACTTTC. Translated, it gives CASSRQSSGANVLTF.

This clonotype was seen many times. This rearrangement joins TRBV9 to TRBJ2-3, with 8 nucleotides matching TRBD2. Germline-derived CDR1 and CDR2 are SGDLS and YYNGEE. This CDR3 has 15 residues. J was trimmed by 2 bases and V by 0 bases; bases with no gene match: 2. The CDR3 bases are TGTGCCAGCAGCGTAGGGACTAGCATCACAGATACGCAGTATTTT. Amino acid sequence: CASSVGTSITDTQYF.